This T cell receptor (beta chain) was captured by sequencing in a study of cytomegalovirus exposure and HLA in healthy donors. Looked up from germline, CDR1 is MDHEN and CDR2 is SYDVKM. The V gene end was trimmed by 5 bases and the J gene end by 4 bases; junction bases not matched to a gene: 7. The CDR3 contains 15 residues. Study-level results: Of the V segments, some could not be distinguished, including TRBV6-2 and TRBV6-3, and were excluded. According to reports, the classifier identified cytomegalovirus status with high specificity and sensitivity. In an earlier analysis, productive rearrangement rates for most beta V segments clustered near 87% or 30%.

The primer mix had 60 Vbeta and 13 Jbeta primers. Per the original data handling: Around 11 million shared chains were among the 80 million or so unique TCR beta chains that a later analysis counted. Repertoires were generated with immunoSEQ multiplex PCR, while TCRdb's copy carries only in-frame clones and drops some. D and trimming come from the DNA, and the V and J calls and clone size come from that table. The sample contains 91,000 or so clones, over 75% of which appear only once. To note about this clone: Its target is not known.

Sequencing was performed on PBMCs. This sequence originates from a man younger than 40 in good health and CMV-seropositive. The gene calls are TRBV28 and TRBJ2-3; 9 nucleotides line up with TRBD1. The CDR3 loop reads CASSLRDRDADTQYF. Written as DNA, the CDR3 is TGTGCCAGCAGTCTCCGGGACAGGGACGCAGATACGCAGTATTTT.